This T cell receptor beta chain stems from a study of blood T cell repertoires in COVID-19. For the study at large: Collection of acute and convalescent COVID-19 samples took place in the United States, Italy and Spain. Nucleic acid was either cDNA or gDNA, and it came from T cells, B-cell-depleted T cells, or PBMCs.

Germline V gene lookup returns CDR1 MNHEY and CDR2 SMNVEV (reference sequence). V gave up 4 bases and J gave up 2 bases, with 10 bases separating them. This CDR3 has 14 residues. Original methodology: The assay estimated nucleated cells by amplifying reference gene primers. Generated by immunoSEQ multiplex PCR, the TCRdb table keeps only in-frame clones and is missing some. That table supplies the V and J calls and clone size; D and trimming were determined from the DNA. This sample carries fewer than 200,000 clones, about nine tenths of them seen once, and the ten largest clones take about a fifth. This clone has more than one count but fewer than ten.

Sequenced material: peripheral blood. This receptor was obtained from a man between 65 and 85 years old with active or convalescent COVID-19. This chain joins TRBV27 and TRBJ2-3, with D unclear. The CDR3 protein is CASSSRRVTDTQYF. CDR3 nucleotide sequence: TGTGCCAGCAGTTCCCGGAGAGTCACAGATACGCAGTATTTT.